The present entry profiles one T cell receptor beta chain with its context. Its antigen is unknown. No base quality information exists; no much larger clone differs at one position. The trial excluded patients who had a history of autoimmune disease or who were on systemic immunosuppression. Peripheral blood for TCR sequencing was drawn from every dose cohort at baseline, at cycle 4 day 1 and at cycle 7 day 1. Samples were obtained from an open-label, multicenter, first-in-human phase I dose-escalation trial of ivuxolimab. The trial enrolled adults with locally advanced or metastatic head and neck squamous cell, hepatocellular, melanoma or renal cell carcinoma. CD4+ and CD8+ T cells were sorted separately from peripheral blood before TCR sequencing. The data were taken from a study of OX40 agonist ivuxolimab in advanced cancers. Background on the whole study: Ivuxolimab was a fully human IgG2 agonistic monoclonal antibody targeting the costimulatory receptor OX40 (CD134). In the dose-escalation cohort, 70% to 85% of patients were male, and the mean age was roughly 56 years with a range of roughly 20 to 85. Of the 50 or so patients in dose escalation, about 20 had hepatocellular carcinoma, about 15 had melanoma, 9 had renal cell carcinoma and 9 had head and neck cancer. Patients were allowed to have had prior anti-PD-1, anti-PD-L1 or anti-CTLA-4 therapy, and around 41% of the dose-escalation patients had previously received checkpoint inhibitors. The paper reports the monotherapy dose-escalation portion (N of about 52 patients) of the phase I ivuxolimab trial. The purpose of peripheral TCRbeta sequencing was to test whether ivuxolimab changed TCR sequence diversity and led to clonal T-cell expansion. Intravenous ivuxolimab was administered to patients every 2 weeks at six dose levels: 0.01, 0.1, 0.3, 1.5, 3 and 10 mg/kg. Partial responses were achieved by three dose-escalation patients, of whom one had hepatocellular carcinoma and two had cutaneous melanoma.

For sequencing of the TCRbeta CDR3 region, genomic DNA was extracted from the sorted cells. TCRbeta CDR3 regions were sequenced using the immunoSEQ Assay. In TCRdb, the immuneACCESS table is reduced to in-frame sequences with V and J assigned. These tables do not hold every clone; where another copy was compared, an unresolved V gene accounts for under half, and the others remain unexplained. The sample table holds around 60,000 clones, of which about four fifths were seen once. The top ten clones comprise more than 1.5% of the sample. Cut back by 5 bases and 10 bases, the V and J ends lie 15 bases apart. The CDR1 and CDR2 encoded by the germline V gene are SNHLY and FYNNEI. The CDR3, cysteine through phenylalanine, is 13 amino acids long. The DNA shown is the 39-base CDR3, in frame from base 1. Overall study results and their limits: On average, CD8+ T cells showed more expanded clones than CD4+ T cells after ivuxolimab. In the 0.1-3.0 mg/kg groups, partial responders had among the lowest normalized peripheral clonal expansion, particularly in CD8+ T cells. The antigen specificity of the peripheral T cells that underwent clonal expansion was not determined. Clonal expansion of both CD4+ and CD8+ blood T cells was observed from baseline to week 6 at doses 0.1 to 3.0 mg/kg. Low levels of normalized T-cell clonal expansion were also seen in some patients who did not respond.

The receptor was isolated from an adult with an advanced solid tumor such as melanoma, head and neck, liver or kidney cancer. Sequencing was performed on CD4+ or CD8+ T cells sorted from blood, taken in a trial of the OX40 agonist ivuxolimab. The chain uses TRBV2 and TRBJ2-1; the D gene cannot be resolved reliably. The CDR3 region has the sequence CASSSGPYREQFF. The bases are TGTGCCAGCAGTTCAGGACCCTATCGGGAGCAGTTCTTC.